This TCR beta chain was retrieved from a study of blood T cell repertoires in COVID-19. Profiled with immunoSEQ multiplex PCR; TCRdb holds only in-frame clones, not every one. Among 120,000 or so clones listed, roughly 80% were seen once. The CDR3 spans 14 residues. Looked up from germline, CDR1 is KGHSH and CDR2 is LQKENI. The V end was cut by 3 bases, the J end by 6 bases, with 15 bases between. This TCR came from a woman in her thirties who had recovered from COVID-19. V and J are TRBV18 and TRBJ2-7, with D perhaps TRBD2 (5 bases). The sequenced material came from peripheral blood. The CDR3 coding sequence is TGTGCCAGCTCACCGGGAACCGGGGAGCGCGAGCAGTACTTC. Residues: CASSPGTGEREQYF.